This TCR beta chain was profiled in a study of T-cell reconstitution after alpha-beta-depleted transplantation in children. Preparation of the TCRbeta library involved a method that used unique molecular identifiers. TCRdb re-called the PCR reads with MiXCR, one entry per CDR3 protein. The data hold around 490,000 distinct CDR3 sequences, with 11% observed a single time. This clonotype was found a few times. The V and J ends lost 1 base and 4 bases respectively, with 8 bases between them. There are 14 residues in the CDR3. This receptor was obtained from a female patient between 2 and 15 years old who had a stem cell transplant for aplastic anemia, so the T cells may come from the graft donor. This rearrangement joins TRBV12-3 or TRBV12-4 to TRBJ2-1; D may correspond to TRBD1 or TRBD2 (5 bases each). The sequencing used PBMCs, mostly from graft donor cells, collected 180 days after TCRalphabeta/CD19-depleted stem cell transplant. CDR3 nucleotides: TGTGCCAGCAGTTTAGAGGGGAGATACAATGAGCAGTTCTTC. Encoded protein: CASSLEGRYNEQFF.